Given below is one T cell receptor beta chain in context. TCRdb keeps only in-frame clones here, not all; method: immunoSEQ multiplex PCR. This table has 250,000 to 350,000 clones, 80% to 90% appearing once. The CDR3 covers 15 residues. Germline values: CDR1 SNHLY, CDR2 FYNNEI. Losses at the gene ends were 7 bases for V and 2 bases for J; bases not matched to a gene: 10. This entry is derived from a study of blood T cell repertoires in COVID-19. Cohort assignment relied on participant-reported clinical history. In Cohort 3, a recovered donor had either two negative PCRs, clearance, or symptom resolution.

Material: PBMCs or T cells enriched from blood (not recorded which). The receptor comes from a woman in her twenties or thirties who had recovered from COVID-19. V is TRBV2 and J is TRBJ2-7; 8 nucleotides align to TRBD2. The CDR3 DNA follows: TGTGCCAGCACCCGAACCGGGGGGGGTCCCTACGAGCAGTACTTC. Protein sequence: CASTRTGGGPYEQYF.